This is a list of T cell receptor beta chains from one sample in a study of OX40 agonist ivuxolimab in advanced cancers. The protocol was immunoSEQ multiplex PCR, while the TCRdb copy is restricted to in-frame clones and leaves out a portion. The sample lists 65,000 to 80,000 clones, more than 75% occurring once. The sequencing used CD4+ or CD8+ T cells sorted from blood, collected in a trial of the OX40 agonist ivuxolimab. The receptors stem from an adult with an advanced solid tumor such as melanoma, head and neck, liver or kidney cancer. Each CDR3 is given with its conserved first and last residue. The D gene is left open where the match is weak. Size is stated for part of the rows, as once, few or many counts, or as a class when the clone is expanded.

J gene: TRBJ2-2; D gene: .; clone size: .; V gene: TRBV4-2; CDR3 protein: CASSQRQNTGELFF; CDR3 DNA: TGTGCCAGCAGCCAGCGGCAGAACACCGGGGAGCTGTTTTTT
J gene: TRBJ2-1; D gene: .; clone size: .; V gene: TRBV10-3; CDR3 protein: CAISESSAGGEQFF; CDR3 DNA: TGTGCCATCAGTGAGTCGTCGGCGGGCGGTGAGCAGTTCTTC
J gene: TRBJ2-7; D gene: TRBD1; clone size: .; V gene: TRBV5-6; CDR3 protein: CASSLFSDLGQGSYEQYF; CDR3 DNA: TGTGCCAGCAGCTTGTTTTCAGATTTGGGACAGGGATCCTACGAGCAGTACTTC
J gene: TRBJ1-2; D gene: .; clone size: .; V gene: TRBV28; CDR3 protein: CASIKPLPRDGGRNYGYTF; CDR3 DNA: TGTGCCAGCATTAAGCCCCTCCCTAGGGACGGGGGGCGAAACTATGGCTACACCTTC
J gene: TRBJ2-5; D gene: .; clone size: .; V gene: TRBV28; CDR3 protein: CASSLPGEGARETQYF; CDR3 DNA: TGTGCCAGCAGTTTGCCGGGGGAGGGGGCGCGGGAGACCCAGTACTTC
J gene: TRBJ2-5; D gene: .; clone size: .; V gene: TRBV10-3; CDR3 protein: CAISEGPVQETQYF; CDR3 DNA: TGTGCCATCAGTGAAGGGCCAGTACAAGAGACCCAGTACTTC
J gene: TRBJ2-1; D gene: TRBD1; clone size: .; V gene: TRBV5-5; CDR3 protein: CASSWGQPSSYNEQFF; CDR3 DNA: TGTGCCAGCAGCTGGGGACAGCCAAGCTCCTACAATGAGCAGTTCTTC
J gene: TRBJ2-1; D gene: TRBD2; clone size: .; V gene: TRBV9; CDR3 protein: CASSVASGSFPNEQFF; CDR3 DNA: TGTGCCAGCAGCGTAGCTAGCGGGAGCTTCCCTAATGAGCAGTTCTTC
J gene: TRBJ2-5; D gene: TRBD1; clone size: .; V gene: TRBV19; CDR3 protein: CASSFAGGQETQYF; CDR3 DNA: TGTGCCAGTAGTTTCGCAGGGGGACAAGAGACCCAGTACTTC
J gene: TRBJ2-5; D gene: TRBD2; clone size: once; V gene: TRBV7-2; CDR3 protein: CASSLAGLAEETQYF; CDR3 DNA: TGTGCCAGCAGCCTGGCAGGGCTAGCGGAAGAGACCCAGTACTTC
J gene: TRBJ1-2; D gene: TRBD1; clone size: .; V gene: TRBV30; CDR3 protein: CAWSGGQVIGFGYTF; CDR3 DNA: TGTGCCTGGAGCGGGGGACAGGTTATTGGATTTGGCTACACCTTC
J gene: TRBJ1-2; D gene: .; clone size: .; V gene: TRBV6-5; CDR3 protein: CASSYTSQGSNYGYTF; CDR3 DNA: TGTGCCAGCAGTTACACCTCACAGGGATCTAACTATGGCTACACCTTC
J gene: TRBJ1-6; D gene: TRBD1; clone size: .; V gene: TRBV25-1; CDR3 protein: CASSAGTGANSPLHF; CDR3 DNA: TGTGCCAGCAGTGCCGGGACAGGGGCGAATTCACCCCTCCACTTT
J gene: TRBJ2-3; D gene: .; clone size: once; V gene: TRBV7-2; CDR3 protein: CASSYQGIKTDTQYF; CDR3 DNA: TGTGCCAGCAGCTATCAGGGAATCAAGACAGATACGCAGTATTTT
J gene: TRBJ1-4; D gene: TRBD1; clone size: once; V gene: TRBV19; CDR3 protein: CASSPPGQRKNEKLFF; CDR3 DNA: TGTGCCAGTAGCCCCCCGGGACAGCGTAAAAATGAAAAACTGTTTTTT
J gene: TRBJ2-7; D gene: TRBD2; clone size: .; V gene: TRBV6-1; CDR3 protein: CASSEVITSGTYEQYF; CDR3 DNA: TGTGCCAGCAGTGAAGTTATCACTAGCGGGACCTACGAGCAGTACTTC
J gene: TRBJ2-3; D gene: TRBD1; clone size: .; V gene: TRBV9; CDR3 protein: CASSAGTALNTDTQYF; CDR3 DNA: TGTGCCAGCAGCGCGGGGACAGCCCTGAACACAGATACGCAGTATTTT
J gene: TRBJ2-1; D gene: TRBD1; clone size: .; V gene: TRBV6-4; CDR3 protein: CASSGDSSRQFF; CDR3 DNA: TGTGCCAGCAGTGGGGACAGTTCGAGGCAGTTCTTC
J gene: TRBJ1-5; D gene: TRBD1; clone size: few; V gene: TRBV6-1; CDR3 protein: CASSRGPDSNQPQHF; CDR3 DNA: TGTGCCAGCAGCAGGGGGCCAGATAGCAATCAGCCCCAGCATTTT
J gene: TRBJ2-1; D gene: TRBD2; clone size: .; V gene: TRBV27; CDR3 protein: CASSLGLSGGLRHEQFF; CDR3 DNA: TGTGCCAGCAGTTTGGGCTTGTCGGGAGGGCTCCGTCATGAGCAGTTCTTC
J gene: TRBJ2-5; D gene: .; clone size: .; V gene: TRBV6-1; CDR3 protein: CASSNQFQETQYF; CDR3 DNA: TGTGCCAGCAGTAACCAGTTCCAAGAGACCCAGTACTTC
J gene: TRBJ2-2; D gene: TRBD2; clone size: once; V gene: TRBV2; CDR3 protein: CASSEVPGGNGELFF; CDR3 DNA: TGTGCCAGCAGTGAGGTCCCGGGGGGGAACGGGGAGCTGTTTTTT
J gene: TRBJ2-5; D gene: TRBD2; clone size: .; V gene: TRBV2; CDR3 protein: CASSDGTSVPRTQYF; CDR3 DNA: TGTGCCAGCAGTGACGGGACTAGCGTACCAAGGACCCAGTACTTC
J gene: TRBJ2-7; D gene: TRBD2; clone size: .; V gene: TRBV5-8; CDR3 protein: CASTPGLAGFEQYF; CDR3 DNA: TGTGCCAGCACCCCGGGACTAGCGGGATTCGAGCAGTACTTC
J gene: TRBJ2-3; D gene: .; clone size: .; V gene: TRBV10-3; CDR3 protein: CAISDFVLDTQYF; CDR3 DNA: TGTGCCATCAGTGATTTTGTATTAGATACGCAGTATTTT
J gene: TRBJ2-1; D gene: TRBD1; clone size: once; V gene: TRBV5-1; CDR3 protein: CASSLGQGVNEQFF; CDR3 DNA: TGCGCCAGCAGCTTGGGACAGGGAGTAAATGAGCAGTTCTTC
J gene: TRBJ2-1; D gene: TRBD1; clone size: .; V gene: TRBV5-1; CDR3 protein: CASRRGQGSEQFF; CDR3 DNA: TGCGCCAGCCGCCGGGGACAGGGGAGTGAGCAGTTCTTC
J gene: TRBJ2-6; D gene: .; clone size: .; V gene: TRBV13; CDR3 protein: CASSKYLQGGANVLTF; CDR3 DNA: TGTGCCAGCAGCAAATACCTTCAGGGTGGGGCCAACGTCCTGACTTTC
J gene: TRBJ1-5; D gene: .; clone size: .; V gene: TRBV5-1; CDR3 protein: CASSLEGTLNQPQHF; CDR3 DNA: TGCGCCAGCAGCTTGGAGGGGACACTTAATCAGCCCCAGCATTTT
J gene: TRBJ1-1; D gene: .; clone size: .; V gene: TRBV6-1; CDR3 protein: CASSEALIAFF; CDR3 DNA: TGTGCCAGCAGTGAAGCGCTTATAGCTTTCTTT
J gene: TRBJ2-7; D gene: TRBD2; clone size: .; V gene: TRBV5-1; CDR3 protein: CASRRLTASGGPSSYEQYF; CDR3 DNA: TGCGCCAGCCGGCGGTTGACAGCGTCGGGAGGGCCAAGTTCCTACGAGCAGTACTTC
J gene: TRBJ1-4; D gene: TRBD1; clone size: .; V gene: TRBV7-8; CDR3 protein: CASSLIGQGGEKLFF; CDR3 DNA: TGTGCCAGCAGCTTGATAGGACAGGGAGGGGAAAAACTGTTTTTT
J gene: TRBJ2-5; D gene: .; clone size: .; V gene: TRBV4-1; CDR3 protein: CASSWQGRETQYF; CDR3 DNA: TGCGCCAGCAGCTGGCAGGGTAGGGAGACCCAGTACTTC
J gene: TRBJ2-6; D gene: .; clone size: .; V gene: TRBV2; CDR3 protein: CASSVRASGANVLTF; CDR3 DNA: TGTGCCAGCAGTGTCAGGGCATCTGGGGCCAACGTCCTGACTTTC
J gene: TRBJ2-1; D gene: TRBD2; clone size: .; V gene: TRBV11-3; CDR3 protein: CASSSKLSGKSYNEQFF; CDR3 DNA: TGTGCCAGCAGCTCCAAGCTTAGCGGGAAATCCTACAATGAGCAGTTCTTC
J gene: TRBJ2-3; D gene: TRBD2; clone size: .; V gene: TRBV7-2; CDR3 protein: CASSKNPPGLATVTDTQYF; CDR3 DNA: TGTGCCAGCAGCAAAAATCCACCGGGACTAGCGACCGTCACAGATACGCAGTATTTT
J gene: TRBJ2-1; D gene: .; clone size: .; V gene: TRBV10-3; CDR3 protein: CAITRQDNEQFF; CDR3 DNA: TGTGCCATCACCCGACAGGACAATGAGCAGTTCTTC
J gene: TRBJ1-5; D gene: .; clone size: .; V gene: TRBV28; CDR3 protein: CASSPSPGSPQHF; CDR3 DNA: TGTGCCAGCAGTCCCAGCCCGGGGTCTCCCCAGCATTTT
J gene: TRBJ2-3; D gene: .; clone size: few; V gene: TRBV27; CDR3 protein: CASSHPARGDTQYF; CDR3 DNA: TGTGCCAGCAGTCATCCGGCCCGGGGAGATACGCAGTATTTT
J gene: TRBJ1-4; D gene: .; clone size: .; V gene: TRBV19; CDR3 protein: CASTSGQPNEKLFF; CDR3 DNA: TGTGCCAGTACCTCGGGACAACCGAATGAAAAACTGTTTTTT
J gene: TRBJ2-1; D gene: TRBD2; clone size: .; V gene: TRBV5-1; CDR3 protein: CASSATSGSYNEQFF; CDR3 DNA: TGCGCCAGCAGCGCTACTAGCGGGAGTTACAATGAGCAGTTCTTC
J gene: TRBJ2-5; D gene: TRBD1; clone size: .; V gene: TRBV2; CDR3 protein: CASSPGPGQGQETQYF; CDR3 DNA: TGTGCCAGCAGTCCTGGCCCCGGACAGGGCCAAGAGACCCAGTACTTC
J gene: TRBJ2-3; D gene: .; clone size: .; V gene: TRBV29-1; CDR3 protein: CSVKSPGTSTDTQYF; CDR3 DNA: TGCAGCGTCAAAAGTCCCGGGACTAGCACAGATACGCAGTATTTT
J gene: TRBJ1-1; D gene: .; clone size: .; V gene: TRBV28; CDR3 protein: CASKMRAVTEAFF; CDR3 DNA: TGTGCCAGCAAAATGAGGGCGGTGACTGAAGCTTTCTTT
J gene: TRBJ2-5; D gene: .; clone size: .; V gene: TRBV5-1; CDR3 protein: CASSNSKVETQYF; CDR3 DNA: TGCGCCAGCAGCAACTCCAAGGTGGAGACCCAGTACTTC
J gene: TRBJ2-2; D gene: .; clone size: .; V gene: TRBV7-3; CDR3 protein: CASSLGGAGTGELFF; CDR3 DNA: TGTGCCAGCAGCTTGGGGGGCGCTGGCACCGGGGAGCTGTTTTTT
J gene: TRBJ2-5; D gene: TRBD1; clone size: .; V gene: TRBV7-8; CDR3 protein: CASSSRTGGLETQYF; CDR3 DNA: TGTGCCAGCAGCTCAAGGACAGGGGGCCTAGAGACCCAGTACTTC
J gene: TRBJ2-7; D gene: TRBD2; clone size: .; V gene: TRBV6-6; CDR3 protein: CASSHGTSGSLYEQYF; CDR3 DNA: TGTGCCAGCAGCCATGGGACTAGCGGGAGTTTGTACGAGCAGTACTTC
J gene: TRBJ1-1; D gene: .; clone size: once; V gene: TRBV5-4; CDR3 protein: CASNLQGRSTEAFF; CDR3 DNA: TGTGCCAGCAATTTACAGGGAAGGTCCACTGAAGCTTTCTTT